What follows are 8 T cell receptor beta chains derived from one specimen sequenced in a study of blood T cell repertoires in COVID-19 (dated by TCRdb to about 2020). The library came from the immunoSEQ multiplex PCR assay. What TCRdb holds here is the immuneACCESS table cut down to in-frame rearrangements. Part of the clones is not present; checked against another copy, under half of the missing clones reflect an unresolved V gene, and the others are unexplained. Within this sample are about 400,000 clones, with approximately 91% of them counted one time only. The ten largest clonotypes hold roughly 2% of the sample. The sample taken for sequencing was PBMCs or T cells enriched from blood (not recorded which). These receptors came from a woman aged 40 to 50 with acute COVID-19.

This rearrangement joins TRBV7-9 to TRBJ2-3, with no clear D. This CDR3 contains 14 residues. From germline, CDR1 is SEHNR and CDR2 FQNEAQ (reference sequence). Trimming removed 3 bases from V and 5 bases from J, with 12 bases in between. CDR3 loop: CASSFATNQDTQYF. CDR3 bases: TGTGCCAGCAGCTTCGCGACAAATCAAGATACGCAGTATTTT.

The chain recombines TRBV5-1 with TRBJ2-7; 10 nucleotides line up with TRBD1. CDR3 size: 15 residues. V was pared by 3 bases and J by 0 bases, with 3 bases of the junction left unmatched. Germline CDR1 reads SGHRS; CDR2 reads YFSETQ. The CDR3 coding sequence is TGCGCCAGCAGCTCAAGGACAGGGGGCTCCTACGAGCAGTACTTC. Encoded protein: CASSSRTGGSYEQYF.

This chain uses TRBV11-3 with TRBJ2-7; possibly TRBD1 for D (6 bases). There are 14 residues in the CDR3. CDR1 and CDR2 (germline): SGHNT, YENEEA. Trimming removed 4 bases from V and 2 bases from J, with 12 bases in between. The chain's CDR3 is CASSSRDKPYEQYF. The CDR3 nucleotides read TGTGCCAGCAGCTCCCGGGACAAGCCCTACGAGCAGTACTTC.

The CDR3 DNA sequence: TGTGCCAGCAGCCAAGATGTGACAGCCGGTGGACCCCTCCACTTT. Residues: CASSQDVTAGGPLHF. The genes are TRBV3-1 (or the pseudogene TRBV3-2) and TRBJ1-6; tentative D call: TRBD1 (5 bases). Per germline, CDR1 LGHDT and CDR2 YNNKEL (reference sequence). Trimming left V 0 bases short and J 12 bases short, with 15 bases between. This CDR3 has 15 residues.

In DNA form, the CDR3 reads TGTGCCAGCGACCAACTGACTAGCGGGGGGTTAGATACGCAGTATTTT. As protein: CASDQLTSGGLDTQYF. The gene calls are TRBV7-8 and TRBJ2-3; 13 bases map to TRBD2. The germline V gene has CDR1 SGHVS and CDR2 FQNEAQ. Trimming at V came to 8 bases and at J to 5 bases, leaving 10 bases not matched to a gene. The CDR3 contains 16 residues.

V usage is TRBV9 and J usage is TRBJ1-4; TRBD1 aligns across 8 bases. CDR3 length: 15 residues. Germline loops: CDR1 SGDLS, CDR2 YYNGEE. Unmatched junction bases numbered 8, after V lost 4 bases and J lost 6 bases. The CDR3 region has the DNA TGTGCCAGCAGCTTACAGGGGGATAGGGATGAAAAACTGTTTTTT. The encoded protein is CASSLQGDRDEKLFF.

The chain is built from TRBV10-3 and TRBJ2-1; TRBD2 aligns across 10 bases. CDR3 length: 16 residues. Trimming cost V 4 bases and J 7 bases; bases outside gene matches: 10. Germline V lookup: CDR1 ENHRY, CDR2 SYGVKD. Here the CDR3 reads CAISVRAGGQGNEQFF. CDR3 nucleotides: TGTGCCATCAGTGTGCGAGCGGGGGGGCAGGGGAATGAGCAGTTCTTC.

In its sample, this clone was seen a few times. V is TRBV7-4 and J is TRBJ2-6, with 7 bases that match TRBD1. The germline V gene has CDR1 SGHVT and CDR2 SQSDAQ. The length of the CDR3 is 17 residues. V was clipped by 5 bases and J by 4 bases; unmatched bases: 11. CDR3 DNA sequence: TGTGCCAGCAGCCCTCGGGACAGCCCCTTCGGGGCCAACGTCCTGACTTTC. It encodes CASSPRDSPFGANVLTF.